Below are 19 T cell receptor gamma chains sequenced from a single sample in a study of Vδ1+ human thymocytes. Findings and limits, study-wide: Highly polyclonal TRG and TRD repertoires with Gaussian CDR3 length distributions appeared in thymus.

Antigen specificity for these receptors is unknown. Sequences come from RNA converted to cDNA by reverse transcription. Multiplex PCR used pooled V-gene forward primers and a constant-region reverse primer to amplify CDR3s. TCRdb called clones anew from the multiplex PCR reads with CATT. Of tens of thousands of gamma-chain clones in the sample, roughly 15% were seen once. The sample taken for sequencing was Vdelta1+ gamma-delta thymocytes from the thymus. Subset given: FACS-sorted CD3+ TCRalphabeta- TCRVdelta1+ TCRVdelta2- thymocytes. The source of these receptors is a child under two years old who had congenital heart surgery.

By sample share, this clone is medium-sized. Other DNA sequences in the same sample also yield this CDR3. The rearrangement joins TRGV9 to TRGJ1 or TRGJ2. The trim removed 1 base at V and 3 bases at J, leaving 3 bases unmatched. Germline loops: CDR1 GITISATS, CDR2 ISYDGTV (reference sequence). This CDR3 spans 13 amino acids. The CDR3 reads CALWEVPYYKKLF. The CDR3 DNA reads as TGTGCCTTGTGGGAGGTTCCTTATTATAAGAAACTCTTT.

This clone was counted only a few times. The rearrangement joins TRGV4 to TRGJ1 or TRGJ2. The V gene's germline CDR1 is EGSTGY and CDR2 YDSYTSSV. J was trimmed by 6 bases and V by 0 bases; bases with no gene match: 5. The CDR3 sequence is 13 residues long. CDR3 amino acids: CATWDGPSYKKLF. CDR3 in DNA: TGTGCCACCTGGGATGGGCCAAGTTATAAGAAACTCTTT.

The sample holds a few counts of this clone. This sample also contains other DNA sequences that code for the same CDR3. The rearrangement joins TRGV4 to TRGJP2. The trim removed 6 bases at V and 3 bases at J, leaving 7 bases unmatched. Germline V lookup: CDR1 EGSTGY, CDR2 YDSYTSSV. The CDR3 spans 14 residues. This CDR3 reads CATWNDGSDWIKTF. DNA of the CDR3: TGTGCCACCTGGAATGACGGTAGTGATTGGATCAAGACGTTT.

This clone was seen more than once but under ten times. This chain links TRGV4 with TRGJ1 or TRGJ2. The CDR3 is 12 residues long. J gave up 6 bases and V 3 bases, and 5 bases lay outside the gene matches. Germline V gives CDR1 EGSTGY, CDR2 YDSYTSSV. CDR3 in DNA: TGTGCCACCTGGGATTTAAGTTATAAGAAACTCTTT. Protein: CATWDLSYKKLF.

This clone came up a few times. The same CDR3 is also encoded by other DNA sequences in this sample. The chain employs TRGV4 and TRGJ1 or TRGJ2. The V and J ends lost 6 bases and 0 bases, in that order; junction bases with no gene match: 8. From germline, CDR1 is EGSTGY and CDR2 YDSYTSSV. The CDR3 loop spans 14 amino acids. As DNA, the CDR3 is TGTGCCACCTGGAATCCGATGAATTATTATAAGAAACTCTTT. Amino acid sequence: CATWNPMNYYKKLF.

This chain uses TRGV4 with TRGJP2. The length of the CDR3 is 14 residues. Germline V gene data show CDR1 as EGSTGY and CDR2 as YDSYTSSV. Trimming at V came to 3 bases and at J to 3 bases, leaving 4 bases not matched to a gene. CDR3 residues: CATWDSGSDWIKTF. Written as DNA, the CDR3 is TGTGCCACCTGGGATTCGGGTAGTGATTGGATCAAGACGTTT.

This clone was detected only a few times. This same CDR3 is encoded by further DNA sequences in the sample. The chain carries TRGV3 and TRGJ1 or TRGJ2. Trimming removed 1 base from V and 3 bases from J; junction bases left unmatched: 6. CDR1 is VTNTFY and CDR2 is YDVSTARD in the germline V gene (reference sequence). CDR3 length: 14 residues. The DNA of the CDR3 is TGTGCCACCTGGGACAGACCACCTTATTATAAGAAACTCTTT. This codes for CATWDRPPYYKKLF.

The rearrangement uses TRGV3 and TRGJP1. Germline V lookup: CDR1 VTNTFY, CDR2 YDVSTARD (reference sequence). The V segment lost 3 bases and the J segment 9 bases; nucleotides outside the gene matches: 7. The CDR3 covers 13 residues. CDR3 sequence: CATWDVGSWFKIF. The CDR3 coding sequence is TGTGCCACCTGGGACGTGGGGAGTTGGTTCAAGATATTT.

This chain links TRGV4 with TRGJ1 or TRGJ2. Unmatched junction bases numbered 14, after V lost 6 bases and J lost 12 bases. The CDR3 spans 12 residues. Looked up from germline, CDR1 is EGSTGY and CDR2 is YDSYTSSV. The CDR3 bases are TGTGCCACCTGGAATTGGGCCGGGAGGAAACTCTTT. Translated, it gives CATWNWAGRKLF.

The rearrangement uses TRGV5 and TRGJ1 or TRGJ2. The CDR3 consists of 13 residues. Germline V gene data show CDR1 as VINAFY and CDR2 as YDVSNSKD. The junction had 12 bases not matched to a gene; V was cut back by 4 bases and J by 9 bases. The chain's CDR3 is CATWDPPRTKKLF. The CDR3 region has the DNA TGTGCCACCTGGGATCCCCCCAGGACTAAGAAACTCTTT.

This clone has more than one count but fewer than ten. This sequence joins TRGV5 and TRGJ1 or TRGJ2. Unmatched junction bases numbered 7, after V lost 0 bases and J lost 8 bases. The length of the CDR3 is 13 residues. Looked up from germline, CDR1 is VINAFY and CDR2 is YDVSNSKD. In DNA form, the CDR3 reads TGTGCCACCTGGGACAGGCCCTCGGATAAGAAACTCTTT. Translated, it gives CATWDRPSDKKLF.

Regarding this clone: An end of the junction does not agree with germline; a read error may underlie this. Other nucleotide sequences from this sample produce the same CDR3. The chain combines TRGV8 with TRGJP1. Germline loops: CDR1 VENAVY, CDR2 YDSYNSRV. This CDR3 is 17 amino acids long. The CDR3 DNA follows: TGTGCCACCTGGGACCCAGTCCTATATACCACTGGTTGGTTCAAGATCTTT. Translated: CATWDPVLYTTGWFKIF.

To note about this clone: Sequence at one end of the junction differs from germline and may be a read error. The chain carries TRGV4 and TRGJ1 or TRGJ2. In germline, CDR1 is EGSTGY, CDR2 YDSYTSSV. The CDR3 runs 14 residues. Here the CDR3 DNA reads TGTGCCGCCTGGAATCTCACGAATTATTATAAGAAACTCTTT. It translates to CAAWNLTNYYKKLF.

By share of the sample, this clone is medium-sized. The junction differs from germline at one of its ends, possibly a read error. Different DNA sequences within this sample yield the same CDR3. This chain connects TRGV4 to TRGJ1 or TRGJ2. The length of the CDR3 is 12 residues. Germline V lookup: CDR1 EGSTGY, CDR2 YDSYTSSV. The CDR3 reads CATWNGHYKKLF. CDR3 nucleotides: TGTGCCACCTGGAATGGGCATTATAAGAAACTCTTT.

This clone was counted a few times. V gene TRGV9 combines with J gene TRGJ1 or TRGJ2. The length of the CDR3 is 16 residues. In germline, CDR1 is GITISATS, CDR2 ISYDGTV (reference sequence). J was trimmed by 0 bases and V by 0 bases; bases with no gene match: 8. The CDR3 DNA reads as TGTGCCTTGTGGGAGGTGAGGGCCCCGAATTATTATAAGAAACTCTTT. This gives the protein CALWEVRAPNYYKKLF.

The rearrangement joins TRGV3 to TRGJ1 or TRGJ2. The CDR3 consists of 15 residues. Germline values: CDR1 VTNTFY, CDR2 YDVSTARD (reference sequence). J lost 2 bases, V lost 0 bases, and 7 bases had no gene match. The CDR3, as DNA: TGTGCCACCTGGGACAGGCTTGGGTATTATTATAAGAAACTCTTT. It specifies CATWDRLGYYYKKLF.

This clone occurred a few times. This chain connects TRGV3 to TRGJ1 or TRGJ2. This CDR3 has 13 residues. V shed 5 bases, J shed 2 bases, and the junction held 6 bases outside the gene matches. Germline lookup yields CDR1 VTNTFY and CDR2 YDVSTARD (reference sequence). The CDR3 loop reads CATWAFDYYKKLF. CDR3 DNA sequence: TGTGCCACCTGGGCGTTCGATTATTATAAGAAACTCTTT.

This clone was counted a few times. The gene calls are TRGV3 and TRGJ1 or TRGJ2. This CDR3 has 13 residues. J gave up 6 bases and V 3 bases, and 8 bases lay outside the gene matches. CDR1 VTNTFY and CDR2 YDVSTARD come from the germline V gene (reference sequence). The CDR3 bases are TGTGCCACCTGGGACCGCCAACGTTATAAGAAACTCTTT. Translating it yields CATWDRQRYKKLF.

The chain links TRGV9 to TRGJ1 or TRGJ2. The CDR3 totals 14 residues. CDR1 GITISATS and CDR2 ISYDGTV come from the germline V gene (reference sequence). V gave up 2 bases and J gave up 2 bases; unmatched junction bases: 6. The CDR3 protein is CALWEAPYYYKKLF. CDR3 bases: TGTGCCTTGTGGGAGGCGCCCTATTATTATAAGAAACTCTTT.